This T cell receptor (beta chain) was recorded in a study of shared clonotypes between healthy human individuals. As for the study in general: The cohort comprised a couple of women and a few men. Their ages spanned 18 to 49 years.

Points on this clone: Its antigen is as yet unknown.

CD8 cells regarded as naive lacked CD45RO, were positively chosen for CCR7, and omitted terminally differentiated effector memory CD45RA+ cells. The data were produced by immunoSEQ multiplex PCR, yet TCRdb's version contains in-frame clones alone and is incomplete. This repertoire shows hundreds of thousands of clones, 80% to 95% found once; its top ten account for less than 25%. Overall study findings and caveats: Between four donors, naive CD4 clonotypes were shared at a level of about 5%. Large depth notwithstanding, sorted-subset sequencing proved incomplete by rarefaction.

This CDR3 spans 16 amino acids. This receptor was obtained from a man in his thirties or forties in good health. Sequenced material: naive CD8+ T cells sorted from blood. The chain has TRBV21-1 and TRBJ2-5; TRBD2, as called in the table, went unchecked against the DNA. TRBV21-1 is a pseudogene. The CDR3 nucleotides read TGTGCCGCGACCGAGCGGGAGGAGGGGTACGGTGAGACCCAGTACTTC. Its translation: CAATEREEGYGETQYF.